This T cell receptor beta chain stems from a study of early T cells in non-severe SARS-CoV-2 infection. Overall study context: The input, bulk RNA from unsorted whole blood, was sequenced, and chains were unpaired.

V dropped 1 base and J dropped 10 bases, with 18 bases sitting between them. Per the germline V gene, CDR1 is GTSNPN and CDR2 is SVGIG (reference sequence). The CDR3 runs to 14 residues. Unique molecular identifiers tagged individual cDNA molecules. Via MiXCR, TCRdb re-called the 5' RACE reads, giving one row per CDR3 protein. The sample lists 30,000 or so distinct CDR3 sequences, roughly 4.5% occurring once. This receptor was identified in an adult who was a healthcare worker with PCR-confirmed SARS-CoV-2 infection or an uninfected control (not recorded which). The chain employs TRBV30 and TRBJ2-3, with D perhaps TRBD1 or TRBD2 (6 bases each). Sequencing used whole blood. Written as DNA, the CDR3 is TGTGCCTGGAGTGAGGGGGGATTTCAAGGGGCGCAGTATTTT. This sequence encodes CAWSEGGFQGAQYF.